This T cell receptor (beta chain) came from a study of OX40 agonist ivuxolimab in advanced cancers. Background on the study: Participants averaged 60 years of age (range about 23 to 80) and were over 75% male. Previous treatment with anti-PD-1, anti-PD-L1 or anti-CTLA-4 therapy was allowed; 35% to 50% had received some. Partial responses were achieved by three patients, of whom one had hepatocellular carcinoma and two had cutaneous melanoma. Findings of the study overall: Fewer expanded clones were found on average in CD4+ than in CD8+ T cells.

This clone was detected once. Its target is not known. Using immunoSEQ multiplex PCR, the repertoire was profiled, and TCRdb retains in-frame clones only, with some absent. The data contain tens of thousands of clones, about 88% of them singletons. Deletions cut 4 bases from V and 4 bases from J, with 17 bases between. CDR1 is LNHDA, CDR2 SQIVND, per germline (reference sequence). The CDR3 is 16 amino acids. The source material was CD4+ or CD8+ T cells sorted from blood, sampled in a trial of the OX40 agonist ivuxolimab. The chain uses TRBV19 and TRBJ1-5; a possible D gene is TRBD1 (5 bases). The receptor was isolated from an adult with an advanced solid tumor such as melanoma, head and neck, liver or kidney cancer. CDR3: CASSTILRQQNQPQHF. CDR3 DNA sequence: TGTGCCAGTAGTACTATCTTAAGACAGCAAAATCAGCCCCAGCATTTT. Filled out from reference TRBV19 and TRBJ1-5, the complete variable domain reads DGGITQSPKYLFRKEGQNVTLSCEQNLNHDAMYWYRQDPGQGLRLIYYSQIVNDFQKGDIAEGYSVSREKKESFPLTVTSAQKNPTAFYLCASSTILRQQNQPQHFGDGTRLSIL.